One sample yielded the 20 T cell receptor beta chains listed below, sequenced in a study of shared clonotypes between healthy human individuals. Generated by immunoSEQ multiplex PCR, the TCRdb table keeps only in-frame clones and is missing some. The sample has some 800,000 clones; about 91% are singletons. Selected positively for CCR7 and CD45RO-negative, naive CD8 cells excluded terminally differentiated effector memory CD45RA+ cells. What was sequenced was naive CD8+ T cells sorted from blood. The origin of the receptors is a man aged 25 to 40 in good health.

The V call is TRBV29-1, the J call TRBJ1-1, with D unclear. Germline lookup yields CDR1 SQVTM and CDR2 ANQGSEA. The ends were cut back, 3 bases at V and 10 bases at J, with 18 bases in the middle. CDR3 length equals 13 residues. The CDR3 region is CSVDPAGSLGAFF. In DNA, the CDR3 is TGCAGCGTTGACCCGGCGGGATCTCTGGGAGCTTTCTTT.

This clone occurred once. This chain links TRBV6-6 with TRBJ2-1, with 11 bases lining up with TRBD2. This CDR3 spans 16 amino acids. CDR1 and CDR2 (germline): MNHNY, SVGAGI (reference sequence). Trimming at V came to 0 bases and at J to 3 bases, leaving 1 base not matched to a gene. In nucleotides, the CDR3 is TGTGCCAGCAGTTACTCCCTAGCGGGAGGCTACAATGAGCAGTTCTTC. Translating gives CASSYSLAGGYNEQFF.

The chain employs TRBV7-9 and TRBJ2-7; D perhaps matches TRBD2 (6 bases). CDR1 is SEHNR and CDR2 is FQNEAQ in the germline V gene (reference sequence). V lost 5 bases and J lost 2, with 16 bases in between. The CDR3 is made up of 15 amino acids. In DNA, the CDR3 is TGTGCCAGCAGCCCCTACCCTTCGGGAGCCTACGAGCAGTACTTC. This sequence encodes CASSPYPSGAYEQYF.

The J gene is TRBJ2-5, the V gene TRBV7-2; D remains ambiguous. Germline loops: CDR1 SGHTA, CDR2 FQGNSA. Trimming left V 5 bases short and J 5 bases short, with 6 bases between. The CDR3 spans 11 residues. CDR3 region: CASSHRETQYF. The CDR3 region has the DNA TGTGCCAGCAGCCACCGGGAGACCCAGTACTTC.

The V gene is TRBV5-1, the J gene TRBJ2-7; weak D call: TRBD1 (5 bases). The germline gives CDR1 SGHRS, CDR2 YFSETQ. This CDR3 has 16 amino acids. Trimming removed 0 bases from V and 7 bases from J, with 20 bases in between. The CDR3 DNA sequence: TGCGCCAGCAGCTTGGAGTTCACAGGCCTCGAAGGGGAGCAGTACTTC. This sequence encodes CASSLEFTGLEGEQYF. The full variable domain, in which reference TRBV5-1 and TRBJ2-7 provide the parts outside the CDR3, is KAGVTQTPRYLIKTRGQQVTLSCSPISGHRSVSWYQQTPGQGLQFLFEYFSETQRNKGNFPGRFSGRQFSNSRSEMNVSTLELGDSALYLCASSLEFTGLEGEQYFGPGTRLTVT.

The chain carries TRBV15 and TRBJ1-3; TRBD1 aligns across 8 bases. Trimming at V came to 6 bases and at J to 4 bases, leaving 8 bases not matched to a gene. The germline V gene has CDR1 LNHNV and CDR2 YYDKDF (reference sequence). This CDR3 contains 15 residues. The CDR3 loop reads CATSPDRGTGNTIYF. The CDR3 coding sequence is TGTGCCACCAGTCCCGACAGGGGAACAGGAAACACCATATATTTT. Full variable domain (missing parts from reference TRBV15 and TRBJ1-3): DAMVIQNPRYQVTQFGKPVTLSCSQTLNHNVMYWYQQKSSQAPKLLFHYYDKDFNNEADTPDNFQSRRPNTSFCFLDIRSPGLGDTAMYLCATSPDRGTGNTIYFGEGSWLTVV.

In its sample, this clone was seen once. The chain combines TRBV7-6 with TRBJ2-5; 12 bases are shared with TRBD2. The V and J ends lost 8 bases and 7 bases, in that order; junction bases with no gene match: 5. Germline V gives CDR1 SGHVS, CDR2 FNYEAQ. The CDR3 runs to 13 residues. The CDR3 reads CASLLAGGMTQYF. For the CDR3, the DNA is TGTGCCAGCCTTCTAGCGGGAGGGATGACCCAGTACTTC.

This chain connects TRBV4-1 to TRBJ1-1; TRBD1 aligns across 7 bases. V shed 3 bases, J shed 0 bases, and the junction held 4 bases outside the gene matches. The CDR3 is 15 residues long. Germline V gene sequence: CDR1 MGHRA, CDR2 YSYEKL. As DNA, the CDR3 is TGCGCCAGCAGCCAGACAGGGTTAGTGAACACTGAAGCTTTCTTT. Its translation: CASSQTGLVNTEAFF.

Concerning this clone itself: The sample holds other DNA sequences that translate to the same CDR3. The chain combines TRBV5-4 with TRBJ2-7; TRBD2 matches 11 bases. This CDR3 comprises 14 residues. Looked up from germline, CDR1 is SGHNT and CDR2 is YYREEE (reference sequence). J gave up 3 bases and V 4 bases, and 3 bases lay outside the gene matches. CDR3 in DNA: TGTGCCAGCAGCCTCACTAGCGGGAGCTACGAGCAGTACTTC. It specifies CASSLTSGSYEQYF.

This chain links TRBV19 with TRBJ2-2; 7 positions match TRBD2. Germline CDR1 LNHDA, CDR2 SQIVND (reference sequence). This CDR3 is 19 amino acids long. After removal of 4 bases from V and 3 bases from J, the junction contained 17 bases not matched to a gene. CDR3 nucleotides: TGTGCCAGTAGTACCAGACTAGCCTCGAACCCCAGTTACACCGGGGAGCTGTTTTTT. It codes for CASSTRLASNPSYTGELFF.

This rearrangement joins TRBV2 to TRBJ1-2, with TRBD1 matching over 8 bases. The CDR3 extends over 12 amino acids. J lost 7 bases, V lost 6 bases, and 4 bases had no gene match. The germline CDR1 and CDR2 sequences are SNHLY and FYNNEI. DNA for the CDR3: TGTGCCAGCAGGGACAGGGTCTTTGGCTACACCTTC. This sequence encodes CASRDRVFGYTF.

The CDR3, as DNA: TGTGCCAGCAGCTTTGGGACTAGCGGGGATACGCAGTATTTT. Translated: CASSFGTSGDTQYF. The chain joins TRBV11-3 to TRBJ2-3, with 12 bases matching TRBD2. After removal of 3 bases from V and 6 bases from J, the junction contained 1 base not matched to a gene. CDR1 and CDR2 from the germline V gene are SGHNT and YENEEA. The CDR3 contains 14 residues.

The V and J genes are TRBV29-1 and TRBJ2-5; 7 bases agree with TRBD2. The CDR3 is 12 residues long. Germline CDR1 SQVTM, CDR2 ANQGSEA. Germline trimming cut 7 bases from V and 5 bases from J; bases unmatched to any gene: 7. This CDR3 reads CSALLATETQYF. The CDR3 region has the DNA TGCAGCGCCCTACTAGCGACGGAGACCCAGTACTTC.

The chain links TRBV6-4 to TRBJ2-1; D is undetermined. V was cut by 6 bases and J by 9 bases, with 12 bases left in between. In germline, CDR1 is MRHNA, CDR2 SNTAGT. The CDR3 extends over 12 amino acids. The CDR3 reads CASRSSSGEQFF. The CDR3 DNA sequence: TGTGCCAGCAGAAGTAGCTCCGGTGAGCAGTTCTTC.

The CDR3 DNA sequence: TGTGCCAGCAGCGCGCGGACTGGGAGGGCCCTTAGAGACGAGCAGTACTTC. This sequence encodes CASSARTGRALRDEQYF. The gene calls are TRBV7-2 and TRBJ2-7; 7 bases fit TRBD2. The J segment lost 5 bases and the V segment lost 5 bases, leaving 18 bases of the junction unmatched. The CDR3 has 17 amino acids. Germline V gene lookup returns CDR1 SGHTA and CDR2 FQGNSA.

The V call is TRBV19, the J call TRBJ2-1; 7 nucleotides align to TRBD1. J lost 5 bases, V lost 3 bases, and 4 bases had no gene match. In germline, CDR1 is LNHDA, CDR2 SQIVND (reference sequence). The CDR3 totals 14 residues. The CDR3 spells CASSMTGSHNEQFF. CDR3 sequence (DNA): TGTGCCAGTAGTATGACAGGGTCCCACAATGAGCAGTTCTTC. The full variable domain, with the rest looked up from reference TRBV19 and TRBJ2-1, is DGGITQSPKYLFRKEGQNVTLSCEQNLNHDAMYWYRQDPGQGLRLIYYSQIVNDFQKGDIAEGYSVSREKKESFPLTVTSAQKNPTAFYLCASSMTGSHNEQFFGPGTRLTVL.

The V call is TRBV28, the J call TRBJ2-3; unclear D gene. The germline V gene encodes CDR1 MDHEN and CDR2 SYDVKM. Trimming shortened V by 5 bases and J by 4 bases, and 7 bases separated the two germline ends. The CDR3 totals 12 residues. CDR3 region: CASSPRSDTQYF. The CDR3 DNA sequence: TGTGCCAGCAGTCCTCGGTCAGATACGCAGTATTTT.

The gene calls are TRBV10-1 and TRBJ2-1; tentatively, D is TRBD2 (5 bases). The germline V gene encodes CDR1 WNHNN and CDR2 SYGVQD (reference sequence). V shed 6 bases and J shed 10 bases, with 19 bases lying between them. The CDR3 extends over 14 amino acids. CDR3 in DNA: TGCGCCAGCAGCGGATCCTACGGACTGGTGGAGCAGTTCTTC. It specifies CASSGSYGLVEQFF.

The chain uses TRBV11-2 and TRBJ2-3, with 14 bases aligning to TRBD2. The germline CDR1 and CDR2 sequences are SGHAT and FQNNGV. The CDR3 spans 17 residues. V shed 1 base, J shed 4 bases, and the junction held 4 bases outside the gene matches. CDR3 DNA: TGTGCCAGCAGCTTAGGGACTAGCGGGAGGTTGGCAGATACGCAGTATTTT. Translating gives CASSLGTSGRLADTQYF.

V usage is TRBV5-4 and J usage is TRBJ2-1; tentative D call: TRBD1 (6 bases). This CDR3 is built from 15 residues. V dropped 0 bases and J dropped 3 bases, with 10 bases sitting between them. Germline CDR1 reads SGHNT; CDR2 reads YYREEE (reference sequence). The chain's CDR3 is CASSLEGDFYNEQFF. The CDR3 DNA sequence: TGTGCCAGCAGCTTGGAGGGGGATTTCTACAATGAGCAGTTCTTC.